A single sample is the source of the 8 T cell receptor beta chains below, sequenced in a study of Graves' ophthalmopathy and Graves' hyperthyroidism. TCR beta CDR3 regions were amplified from RNA transcripts. HTBI primers were employed in first-round RT-PCR, then a second-round multiplex PCR followed. MiXCR was run by TCRdb on the multiplex PCR reads, yielding one entry per CDR3 protein. This sample has hundreds of thousands of distinct CDR3 sequences, with roughly 40% found just once. The specimen sequenced was peripheral blood. These receptors all come from an adult man with Graves' ophthalmopathy.

This clonotype was recorded many times. V gene TRBV29-1 combines with J gene TRBJ2-7; perhaps TRBD2 as D (5 bases). CDR3 length: 12 amino acids. Germline CDR1 reads SQVTM; CDR2 reads ANQGSEA. The V gene lost 3 bases and the J gene lost 1 base, with 7 bases spanning the gap. This chain's CDR3 is CSVDEGSYEQYF. CDR3 nucleotides: TGCAGCGTTGATGAGGGATCCTACGAGCAGTACTTC.

V is TRBV10-2 and J is TRBJ1-6; 7 bases are a match to TRBD1. The CDR3 loop spans 16 amino acids. Germline V gene lookup returns CDR1 WSHSY and CDR2 SAAADI. With V trimmed by 0 bases and J by 9 bases, 8 bases remained unmatched. DNA for the CDR3: TGCGCCAGCAGTGAGTCCTTAGACAGGGAAGGTTCACCCCTCCACTTT. It translates to CASSESLDREGSPLHF.

This sequence joins TRBV7-2 and TRBJ2-3; D could derive from TRBD1 or TRBD2 (5 bases each). The CDR3 length is 17 residues. V lost 5 bases and J 5 bases, leaving 23 bases between the germline ends. Germline CDR1 and CDR2: SGHTA and FQGNSA. The CDR3 bases are TGTGCCAGCAGCCGACCGGGACGCCAGACGGTGGGAGATACGCAGTATTTT. Translated: CASSRPGRQTVGDTQYF.

On this clonotype itself: This may come from a read error, since a much larger clone is one base off. It is likely a read error, because the conserved phenylalanine at the end of the CDR3 is missing. This chain links TRBV7-9 with TRBJ1-1; D is possibly TRBD1 (5 bases). CDR1 is SEHNR and CDR2 is FQNEAQ in the germline V gene (reference sequence). CDR3 size: 14 residues. As DNA, the CDR3 is TGTGCCAGCAGCGCCCTACCAGGGAACGCTGAAGCTTTCCTT. Its translation is CASSALPGNAEAFL.

This clonotype was recorded at least ten times. The V call is TRBV14, the J call TRBJ1-3; D ambiguous. The CDR3 spans 12 residues. Germline CDR1 reads SGHDN; CDR2 reads FVKESK. Trimming pared 1 base from V and 8 bases from J, leaving 6 bases between. The CDR3 DNA sequence: TGTGCCAGCAGCCAAGTGGCGTACACCATATATTTT. Encoded protein: CASSQVAYTIYF.

This clonotype was detected once. Possible read error: a much larger clone is one base away. The chain joins TRBV7-8 to TRBJ2-2, with 10 bases identical to TRBD2. The germline V gene has CDR1 SGHVS and CDR2 FQNEAQ. Trimming removed 1 base from V and 5 bases from J; junction bases left unmatched: 10. The CDR3 has 18 residues. CDR3 protein: CASSLEYQGSGGTGELFF. In nucleotides, the CDR3 is TGTGCCAGCAGCTTAGAGTACCAGGGTAGCGGGGGGACCGGGGAGCTGTTTTTT. Full variable domain (outside the CDR3, taken from reference TRBV7-8 and TRBJ2-2): GAGVSQSPRYKVAKRGQDVALRCDPISGHVSLFWYQQALGQGPEFLTYFQNEAQLDKSGLPSDRFFAERPEGSVSTLKIQRTQQEDSAVYLCASSLEYQGSGGTGELFFGEGSRLTVL.

The J gene is TRBJ2-7, the V gene TRBV4-1; 12 bases align to TRBD2. From germline, CDR1 is MGHRA and CDR2 YSYEKL. The trim removed 1 base at V and 5 bases at J, leaving 6 bases unmatched. This CDR3 region has 16 residues. CDR3 sequence reads: CASSQVPTSGSNEQYF. CDR3 sequence (DNA): TGCGCCAGCAGCCAAGTTCCGACTAGCGGGAGTAACGAGCAGTACTTC.

This clonotype has just a few counts. V is TRBV29-1 and J is TRBJ2-3, with D tentatively TRBD1 or TRBD2 (5 bases each). Trimming pared 0 bases from V and 10 bases from J, leaving 11 bases between. There are 12 residues in the CDR3. CDR1 and CDR2 from the germline V gene are SQVTM and ANQGSEA. CDR3 sequence (DNA): TGCAGCGTTGAAGAGGGACCCCGAGCGCAGTATTTT. It codes for CSVEEGPRAQYF.